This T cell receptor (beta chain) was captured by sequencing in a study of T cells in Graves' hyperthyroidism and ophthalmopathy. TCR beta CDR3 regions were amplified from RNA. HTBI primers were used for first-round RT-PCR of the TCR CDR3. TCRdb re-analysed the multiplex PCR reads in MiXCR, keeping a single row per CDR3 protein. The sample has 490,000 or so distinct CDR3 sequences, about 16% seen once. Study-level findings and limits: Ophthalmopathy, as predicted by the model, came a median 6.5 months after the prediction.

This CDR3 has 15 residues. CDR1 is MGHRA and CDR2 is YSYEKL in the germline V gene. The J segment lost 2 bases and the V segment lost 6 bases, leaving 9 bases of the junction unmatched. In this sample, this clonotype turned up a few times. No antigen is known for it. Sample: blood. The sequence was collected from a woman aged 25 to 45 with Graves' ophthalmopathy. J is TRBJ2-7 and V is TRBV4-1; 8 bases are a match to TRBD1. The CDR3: CASSHKGQGTYEQYF. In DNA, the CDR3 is TGCGCCAGCAGTCATAAAGGACAGGGAACCTACGAGCAGTACTTC.